The 27 T cell receptor beta chains reported below all come from one sample, sequenced in a study of blood T cell repertoires in COVID-19. Data came from immunoSEQ multiplex PCR; TCRdb stores just in-frame clones and leaves some out. The sample contains 100,000 or so clones, around 79% of which appear only once. The sequenced sample consisted of peripheral blood. These receptors all stem from a human donor in a cohort sampled during active COVID-19.

This chain links TRBV6-1 with TRBJ1-5, with D hard to call. The CDR3 is 15 amino acids. V shed 1 base and J shed 3 bases, with 10 bases lying between them. Germline V gene data show CDR1 as MNHNS and CDR2 as SASEGT. Here the CDR3 DNA reads TGTGCCAGCAGTGAAGTTTGGGCAGACAATCAGCCCCAGCATTTT. Protein: CASSEVWADNQPQHF.

CDR3 DNA sequence: TGCAGTGCTAGTGTTGCCCAGCGGGAAGCAGATACGCAGTATTTT. Its translation: CSASVAQREADTQYF. This chain joins TRBV20-1 and TRBJ2-3; 7 nucleotides match TRBD2. CDR3 length: 15 residues. V trimming: 3 bases; J trimming: 4 bases; junction bases outside the gene matches: 10. Germline CDR1 and CDR2: DFQATT and SNEGSKA (reference sequence).

The chain employs TRBV7-9 and TRBJ1-2; maybe TRBD1 (5 bases). Germline loops: CDR1 SEHNR, CDR2 FQNEAQ (reference sequence). V was pared by 3 bases and J by 7 bases, with 15 bases between. The CDR3 is 14 residues long. The CDR3 region is CASSLASGLGGYTF. The CDR3 nucleotides are TGTGCCAGCAGCTTGGCGTCGGGACTAGGTGGCTACACCTTC.

This sequence joins TRBV11-2 and TRBJ1-2; TRBD1 matches 10 bases. CDR1 is SGHAT and CDR2 is FQNNGV in the germline V gene. The CDR3 is 17 residues long. Trimming at V came to 2 bases and at J to 7 bases, leaving 13 bases not matched to a gene. The CDR3 loop reads CASSLLRGTGATGGYTF. The CDR3 DNA reads as TGTGCCAGCAGCTTATTGCGTGGGACAGGGGCGACGGGTGGCTACACCTTC.

This chain uses TRBV19 with TRBJ2-1, with D tentatively TRBD1 (5 bases). Trimming stripped 7 bases from V and 1 base from J, with 14 bases between. This CDR3 has 15 residues. Germline CDR1 LNHDA, CDR2 SQIVND (reference sequence). CDR3 amino acids: CASISSQGSYNEQFF. CDR3 DNA sequence: TGTGCCAGTATCAGCAGCCAGGGTTCCTACAATGAGCAGTTCTTC.

V and J are TRBV9 and TRBJ1-3; tentative D call: TRBD1 (5 bases). The germline CDR1 and CDR2 sequences are SGDLS and YYNGEE. Trimming left V 2 bases short and J 0 bases short, with 12 bases between. The CDR3 is 16 residues long. CDR3 in DNA: TGTGCCAGCAGCGTTCTGCAGGGCCCCTCTGGAAACACCATATATTTT. Its protein product is CASSVLQGPSGNTIYF.

J is TRBJ1-6 and V is TRBV2; perhaps TRBD1 as D (5 bases). The length of the CDR3 is 16 residues. Per germline, CDR1 SNHLY and CDR2 FYNNEI. The V gene lost 4 bases and the J gene lost 10 bases, with 20 bases spanning the gap. CDR3 protein: CASSVEGRAIGSPLHF. The CDR3 coding sequence is TGTGCCAGCAGTGTTGAAGGCAGGGCGATCGGATCACCCCTCCACTTT.

The chain links TRBV28 to TRBJ2-7; no clear D. Deletions cut 6 bases from V and 4 bases from J, with 16 bases between. Germline V gene lookup returns CDR1 MDHEN and CDR2 SYDVKM. The CDR3 runs 14 residues. In DNA, the CDR3 is TGTGCCAGCAGCCCTTCAGGTTCCACATACGAGCAGTACTTC. Protein: CASSPSGSTYEQYF.

The rearrangement uses TRBV2 and TRBJ1-1; 7 bases are shared with TRBD1. The ends lost 8 bases at V and 4 bases at J; junction bases unmatched: 10. The CDR3 totals 14 residues. Germline CDR1 and CDR2: SNHLY and FYNNEI. CDR3 sequence: CASRTGGSATEAFF. In DNA form, the CDR3 reads TGTGCCAGCCGGACAGGCGGGTCGGCCACTGAAGCTTTCTTT. Supplemented by reference TRBV2 and TRBJ1-1, the full variable domain reads EPEVTQTPSHQVTQMGQEVILRCVPISNHLYFYWYRQILGQKVEFLVSFYNNEISEKSEIFDDQFSVERPDGSNFTLKIRSTKLEDSAMYFCASRTGGSATEAFFGQGTRLTVV.

The J gene is TRBJ2-2, the V gene TRBV4-1; the match to TRBD1 covers 9 bases. J lost 1 base, V lost 4 bases, and 4 bases had no gene match. The CDR3 length is 16 residues. Looked up from germline, CDR1 is MGHRA and CDR2 is YSYEKL. In nucleotides, the CDR3 is TGCGCCAGCAGCCCGGGACAGGGAAGGAACACCGGGGAGCTGTTTTTT. It is translated as CASSPGQGRNTGELFF.

The chain employs TRBV7-9 and TRBJ1-4; 7 bases line up with TRBD1. The V and J ends lost 8 bases and 1 base, in that order; junction bases with no gene match: 4. This CDR3 has 14 residues. Germline V gives CDR1 SEHNR, CDR2 FQNEAQ (reference sequence). The CDR3 DNA follows: TGTGCCAGCTCAGGGGGAGGAACTAATGAAAAACTGTTTTTT. The encoded protein is CASSGGGTNEKLFF.

This chain uses TRBV19 with TRBJ2-2, with D possibly TRBD1 on 5 matching bases. V lost 5 bases and J 2 bases, leaving 15 bases between the germline ends. Germline CDR1 LNHDA, CDR2 SQIVND (reference sequence). The CDR3 runs 16 residues. The CDR3 DNA is TGTGCCAGTAGTGCCTTAGGGCAGGGTAACACCGGGGAGCTGTTTTTT. This translates into CASSALGQGNTGELFF.

V gene TRBV7-2 combines with J gene TRBJ2-7; tentatively, D is TRBD1 (7 bases). Trimming shortened V by 7 bases and J by 6 bases, and 13 bases separated the two germline ends. Germline V gene lookup returns CDR1 SGHTA and CDR2 FQGNSA. CDR3 length: 12 residues. The CDR3: CASTGGTIEQYF. The CDR3 nucleotides read TGTGCCAGCACAGGGGGGACCATCGAGCAGTACTTC.

The chain uses TRBV5-4 and TRBJ2-7, with D uncertain. Germline CDR1 is SGHNT and CDR2 is YYREEE (reference sequence). Trimming cost V 5 bases and J 2 bases, with 17 bases left between them. The CDR3 totals 15 residues. The CDR3 loop is CASSLRLSPAYEQYF. The CDR3 DNA follows: TGTGCCAGCAGTTTAAGACTGTCGCCGGCCTACGAGCAGTACTTC.

The V call is TRBV6-5, the J call TRBJ2-3; 9 bases are shared with TRBD1. There are 15 residues in the CDR3. Germline lookup yields CDR1 MNHEY and CDR2 SVGAGI. J lost 4 bases, V lost 4 bases, and 6 bases had no gene match. The CDR3 sequence is CASSSPGQGSDTQYF. The CDR3 DNA reads TGTGCCAGCAGTTCCCCGGGACAGGGATCAGATACGCAGTATTTT.

The rearrangement links TRBV5-6 to TRBJ2-7; 16 bases are shared with TRBD2. This CDR3 is built from 16 residues. J gave up 9 bases and V 1 base, and 7 bases lay outside the gene matches. Germline assignment: CDR1 SGHDT and CDR2 YYEEEE. The CDR3 spells CASSLPGLAGGGRQYF. The CDR3 nucleotides are TGTGCCAGCAGCTTGCCGGGACTAGCGGGAGGGGGGAGGCAGTACTTC.

J is TRBJ2-6 and V is TRBV6-1; 13 bases map to TRBD2. V shed 1 base and J 3 bases; nucleotides not matched to a gene: 9. This CDR3 is 20 amino acids long. Germline CDR1 and CDR2: MNHNS and SASEGT. The CDR3 sequence: CASSEDPGLAGVLGANVLTF. The CDR3 nucleotides read TGTGCCAGCAGTGAAGATCCTGGACTAGCGGGAGTTCTTGGGGCCAACGTCCTGACTTTC.

The chain couples TRBV7-2 to TRBJ2-3; TRBD1 matches 8 bases. The junction had 6 bases not matched to a gene; V was cut back by 4 bases and J by 3 bases. The CDR3 spans 15 residues. Germline lookup yields CDR1 SGHTA and CDR2 FQGNSA. CDR3 sequence (DNA): TGTGCCAGCAGCTCAGGACAGGGCACTACAGATACGCAGTATTTT. Translating gives CASSSGQGTTDTQYF.

The chain is built from TRBV14 and TRBJ2-7, with TRBD2 as a possible D gene (5 bases). Deletions cut 1 base from V and 3 bases from J, with 10 bases between. Per the germline V gene, CDR1 is SGHDN and CDR2 is FVKESK. The CDR3 is 14 residues long. CDR3 nucleotide sequence: TGTGCCAGCAGCCAAGCCGGGAATTACTACGAGCAGTACTTC. Protein: CASSQAGNYYEQYF.

This clone was observed a few times. The chain combines TRBV5-4 with TRBJ2-7, with no clear D. The CDR3 runs 15 residues. Per germline, CDR1 SGHNT and CDR2 YYREEE (reference sequence). The ends were cut back, 0 bases at V and 0 bases at J, with 10 bases in the middle. This CDR3 reads CASSLDEEGSYEQYF. CDR3 nucleotides: TGTGCCAGCAGCTTGGACGAGGAAGGCTCCTACGAGCAGTACTTC.

This rearrangement joins TRBV4-3 to TRBJ1-3; tentative D call: TRBD1 (6 bases). Trimming shortened V by 1 base and J by 8 bases, and 15 bases separated the two germline ends. Per germline, CDR1 LGHNA and CDR2 YSLEER. This CDR3 contains 15 residues. CDR3 protein: CASSQVSGAGDTIYF. The CDR3 region has the DNA TGCGCCAGCAGCCAAGTGTCAGGGGCCGGGGACACCATATATTTT.

The chain joins TRBV28 to TRBJ1-1, with a tentative D call TRBD1 (6 bases). Per the germline V gene, CDR1 is MDHEN and CDR2 is SYDVKM. The CDR3 is 14 amino acids. V was clipped by 8 bases and J by 0 bases, with 13 bases between them. The CDR3 is CASRRDRMNTEAFF. CDR3 DNA sequence: TGTGCCAGCCGTCGAGACAGGATGAACACTGAAGCTTTCTTT.

CDR3 sequence: CASSEGETQYF. The DNA for the CDR3 is TGTGCCAGCAGCGAGGGAGAGACCCAGTACTTC. The J gene is TRBJ2-5, the V gene TRBV2, with a weak D call TRBD2 (5 bases). Trimming took off 6 bases at V and 4 bases at J, with 6 bases between the two ends. Germline CDR1 SNHLY, CDR2 FYNNEI. The CDR3 loop spans 11 amino acids.

The J gene is TRBJ2-2, the V gene TRBV18; TRBD2 is a possible D gene (5 bases). Trimming removed 3 bases at V and 6 bases at J, with 20 bases between. The CDR3 is made up of 17 amino acids. The V gene's germline CDR1 is KGHSH and CDR2 LQKENI. This CDR3 is CASSPMWLAASPGELFF. The DNA of the CDR3 is TGTGCCAGCTCACCGATGTGGCTAGCCGCCTCGCCCGGGGAGCTGTTTTTT.

V usage is TRBV6-5 and J usage is TRBJ1-1; weak D call: TRBD1 (6 bases). V lost 6 bases and J 11 bases, leaving 19 bases between the germline ends. Germline-derived CDR1 and CDR2 are MNHEY and SVGAGI. The CDR3 has 13 amino acids. This chain's CDR3 is CASREGGDIRAFF. The CDR3 nucleotides are TGTGCCAGCAGGGAGGGGGGGGACATAAGGGCTTTCTTT.

The gene calls are TRBV5-1 and TRBJ1-1; D unresolved. The CDR3 is made up of 13 amino acids. Germline values: CDR1 SGHRS, CDR2 YFSETQ. V lost 0 bases and J 8 bases, leaving 11 bases between the germline ends. CDR3 protein: CASSLELSSEAFF. The CDR3 coding sequence is TGCGCCAGCAGCTTGGAGCTATCGTCGGAAGCTTTCTTT.

The V gene is TRBV27, the J gene TRBJ2-2; a possible D gene is TRBD2 (6 bases). V lost 8 bases and J lost 2, with 9 bases in between. Germline V lookup: CDR1 MNHEY, CDR2 SMNVEV (reference sequence). The CDR3 runs 13 residues. The chain's CDR3 is CASRGFNTGELFF. DNA for the CDR3: TGTGCCAGCCGGGGGTTCAACACCGGGGAGCTGTTTTTT.